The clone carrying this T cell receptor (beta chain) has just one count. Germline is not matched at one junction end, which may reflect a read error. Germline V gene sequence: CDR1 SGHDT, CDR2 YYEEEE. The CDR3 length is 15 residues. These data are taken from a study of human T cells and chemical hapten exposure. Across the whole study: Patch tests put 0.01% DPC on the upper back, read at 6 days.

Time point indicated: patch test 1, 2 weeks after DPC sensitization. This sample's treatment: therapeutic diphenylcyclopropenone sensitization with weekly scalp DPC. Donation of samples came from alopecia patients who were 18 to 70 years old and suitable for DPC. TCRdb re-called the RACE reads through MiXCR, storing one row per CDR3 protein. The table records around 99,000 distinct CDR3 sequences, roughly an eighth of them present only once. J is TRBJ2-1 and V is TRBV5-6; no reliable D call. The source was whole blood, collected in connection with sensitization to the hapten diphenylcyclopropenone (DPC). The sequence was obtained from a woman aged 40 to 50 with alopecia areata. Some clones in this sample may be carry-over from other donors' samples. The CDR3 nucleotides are TGTGCCTGCAGCTCTGGGGATCTCTCCTACAATGAGCAGTTCTTC. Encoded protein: CACSSGDLSYNEQFF.